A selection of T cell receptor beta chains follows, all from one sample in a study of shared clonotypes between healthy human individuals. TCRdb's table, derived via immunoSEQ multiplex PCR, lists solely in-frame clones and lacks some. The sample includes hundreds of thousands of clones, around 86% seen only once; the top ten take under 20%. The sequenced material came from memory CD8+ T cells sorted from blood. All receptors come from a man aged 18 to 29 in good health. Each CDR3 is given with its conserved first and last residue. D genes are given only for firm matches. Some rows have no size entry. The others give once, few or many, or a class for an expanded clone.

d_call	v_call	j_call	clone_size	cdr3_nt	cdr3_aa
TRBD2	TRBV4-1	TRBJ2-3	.	TGCGCCAGCAGCCTCCTAGCGGGGGTTAGCACAGATACGCAGTATTTT	CASSLLAGVSTDTQYF
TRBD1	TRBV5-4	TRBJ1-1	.	TGTGCCAGCAGCTTGGACAGGGGGACTGAAGCTTTCTTT	CASSLDRGTEAFF
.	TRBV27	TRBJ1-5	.	TGTGCCAGCAGGACAGGCAATCAGCCCCAGCATTTT	CASRTGNQPQHF
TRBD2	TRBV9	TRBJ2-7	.	TGTGCCAGCAGCGTAGCTGCGGGAGCCCACTACGAGCAGTACTTC	CASSVAAGAHYEQYF
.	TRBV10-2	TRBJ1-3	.	TGCGCCAGCAGTGAGTATTCCCCGGCGTCCCCTGGAAACACCATATATTTT	CASSEYSPASPGNTIYF
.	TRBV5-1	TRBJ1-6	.	TGCGCCAGCGCTCCCGGAGAAGGGGGATTGAATTCACCCCTCCACTTT	CASAPGEGGLNSPLHF
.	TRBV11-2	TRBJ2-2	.	TGTGCCAGCAGCTTATCCGGGGAGCTGTTTTTT	CASSLSGELFF
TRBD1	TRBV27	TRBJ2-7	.	TGTGCCAGCAGTGTACAGGGGGCGGTCCACGAGCAGTACTTC	CASSVQGAVHEQYF
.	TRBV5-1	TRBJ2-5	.	TGCGCCAGCGCGAAGTTCGGGCTAGGGCAAGAGACCCAGTACTTC	CASAKFGLGQETQYF
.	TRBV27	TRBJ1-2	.	TGTGCCAGCAGTTTATCGGGGCTAGGTGGCTACACCTTC	CASSLSGLGGYTF
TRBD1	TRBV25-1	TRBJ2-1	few	TGTGCCAGCAGTGTAGGGACAGGGGGTGTCTTCGATGAGCAGTTCTTC	CASSVGTGGVFDEQFF
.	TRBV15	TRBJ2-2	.	TGTGCCACCAGCACTAGACTAGTTATGGCTGGGGAGCTGTTTTTT	CATSTRLVMAGELFF
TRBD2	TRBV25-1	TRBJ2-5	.	TGTGCCAGCAGTGAATACGCGGGGGGAGCAAAAGAGACCCAGTACTTC	CASSEYAGGAKETQYF
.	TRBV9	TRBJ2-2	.	TGTGCCAGCAGCGTAGGAGGGACGACCGGGGAGCTGTTTTTT	CASSVGGTTGELFF
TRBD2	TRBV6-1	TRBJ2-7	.	TGTGCCAGCAGTTTAGCGGGAGGATTGTACGAGCAGTACTTC	CASSLAGGLYEQYF
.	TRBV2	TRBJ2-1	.	TGTGCCAGCAGTGTAGTGGGAGTAAGGGCCCCTCCCTACAATGAGCAGTTCTTC	CASSVVGVRAPPYNEQFF
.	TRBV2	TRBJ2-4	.	TGTGCCAGCAGTGAAGCGGGCAGAGTAGCCAAAAACATTCAGTACTTC	CASSEAGRVAKNIQYF
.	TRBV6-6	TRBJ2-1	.	TGTGCCAGCAGTTATGGCTCGGGCGATGAGCAGTTCTTC	CASSYGSGDEQFF
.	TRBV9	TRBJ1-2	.	TGTGCCAGCAGCCTATCCTCGTCATATGGCTACACCTTC	CASSLSSSYGYTF
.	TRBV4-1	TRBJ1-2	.	TGCGCCAGCAGCCAAGGCGGACTCAACTATGGCTACACCTTC	CASSQGGLNYGYTF
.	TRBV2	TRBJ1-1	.	TGTGCCAGCAGTGACAGGACGAACACTGAAGCTTTCTTT	CASSDRTNTEAFF
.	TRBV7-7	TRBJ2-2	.	TGTGCTAGCAGCTCCCCCACGGGACGGGACACCGGGGAGCTGTTTTTT	CASSSPTGRDTGELFF
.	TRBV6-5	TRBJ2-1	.	TGTGCCAGCATGTGGAGCAATGAGCAGTTCTTC	CASMWSNEQFF
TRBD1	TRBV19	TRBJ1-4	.	TGTGCCAGTAGTATAGGACAGGGGACTAATGAAAAACTGTTTTTT	CASSIGQGTNEKLFF
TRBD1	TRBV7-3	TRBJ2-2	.	TGTGCCAGCAGCTTAACGCACAGGGGGACCGGGGAGCTGTTTTTT	CASSLTHRGTGELFF
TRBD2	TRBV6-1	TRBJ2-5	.	TGTGCCAGCAGTGAAGATTCGCTAGCGGGTAAACAGGGTCTCACCCAGTACTTC	CASSEDSLAGKQGLTQYF
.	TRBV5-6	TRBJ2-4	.	TGTGCCAGCAGCTCAGATTCTCCCATTCAGTACTTC	CASSSDSPIQYF
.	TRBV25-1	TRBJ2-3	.	TGTGCCAGCAGTAGGGATACGCAGTATTTT	CASSRDTQYF
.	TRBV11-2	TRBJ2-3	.	TGTGCCAGCAGCTCCCTGGCCGATACGCAGTATTTT	CASSSLADTQYF
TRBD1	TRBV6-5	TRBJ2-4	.	TGTGCCAGCAGCCCAGGGGGCCAAAACATTCAGTACTTC	CASSPGGQNIQYF
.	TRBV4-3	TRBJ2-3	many	TGCGCCAGCAGCCAAGGAGTGACGGGGGCGGGAGATACGCAGTATTTT	CASSQGVTGAGDTQYF
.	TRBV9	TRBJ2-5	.	TGTGCCAGCAGCGTAGGGGGGATTGATGAGACCCAGTACTTC	CASSVGGIDETQYF
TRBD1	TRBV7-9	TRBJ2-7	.	TGTGCCAGCAGCCGGGACAGGGTTATGTACTTC	CASSRDRVMYF
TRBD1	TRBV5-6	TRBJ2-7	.	TGTGCCAGCAGCTCCGACCGACAGGGTTCCTACGAGCAGTACTTC	CASSSDRQGSYEQYF
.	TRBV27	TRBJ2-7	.	TGTGCCAGCAGTCTCCCCTCAGGTAGCTCCTACGAGCAGTACTTC	CASSLPSGSSYEQYF
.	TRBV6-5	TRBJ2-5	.	TGTGCCAGCAGATCACAGGTGACCCAGTACTTC	CASRSQVTQYF
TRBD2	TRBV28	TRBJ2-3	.	TGTGCCAGCAGTTTAACCCAGCGGGGAAGCACAGATACGCAGTATTTT	CASSLTQRGSTDTQYF
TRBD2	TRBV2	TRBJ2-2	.	TGTGCCAGCAGGGGAGGGAGGAACACCGGGGAGCTGTTTTTT	CASRGGRNTGELFF
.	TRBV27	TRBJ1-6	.	TGTGCCAGCACCGTCGGTGGGTCGAATTCACCCCTCCACTTT	CASTVGGSNSPLHF
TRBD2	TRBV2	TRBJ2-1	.	TGTGCCAGCAGTGGTGGCGGGGGCTACAATGAGCAGTTCTTC	CASSGGGGYNEQFF
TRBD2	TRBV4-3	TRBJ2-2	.	TGCGCCAGCAGCAAAAGCTCACTAGCGGGACCGCCCTCCACCGGGGAGCTGTTTTTT	CASSKSSLAGPPSTGELFF
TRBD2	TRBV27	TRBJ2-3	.	TGTGCCAGCAGTCCCCGGACTAGCGGGATGGATACGCAGTATTTT	CASSPRTSGMDTQYF
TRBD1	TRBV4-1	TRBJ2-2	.	TGCGCCACCCGTCCAATAACAGGGGTGGGCACCGGGGAGCTGTTTTTT	CATRPITGVGTGELFF
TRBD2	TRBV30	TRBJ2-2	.	TGTGCCTGGAGTGTACCAACTAGCGGGAGGGGATCCGGGGAGCTGTTTTTT	CAWSVPTSGRGSGELFF
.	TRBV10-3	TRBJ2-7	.	TGTGCCATCAGTGATCGCGGCTACGAGCAGTACTTC	CAISDRGYEQYF
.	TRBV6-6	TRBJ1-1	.	TGTGCCAGCAGATCTACAGGTTGGACTGAAGCTTTCTTT	CASRSTGWTEAFF
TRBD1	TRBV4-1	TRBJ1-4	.	TGCGCCAGCAGCCAGGACCCGGGACAGGGGGCAACTAATGAAAAACTGTTTTTT	CASSQDPGQGATNEKLFF
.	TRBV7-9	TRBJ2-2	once	TGTGCCAGCAGCGCAAGCGCGAACACCGGGGAGCTGTTTTTT	CASSASANTGELFF
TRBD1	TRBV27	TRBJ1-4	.	TGTGCCAGCAGGAGGCAGGGGGCTGGTGAAAAACTGTTTTTT	CASRRQGAGEKLFF
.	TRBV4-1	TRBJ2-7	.	TGCGCCAGCAGCCAACTCACGAATTCCTACGAGCAGTACTTC	CASSQLTNSYEQYF
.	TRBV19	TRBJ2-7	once	TGTGCCAGTAGTATCTCTACAGACTACGAGCAGTACTTC	CASSISTDYEQYF
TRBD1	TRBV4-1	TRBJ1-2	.	TGCGCCAGCAGCCTCCCTCCGGGACAGGGCAACTATGGCTACACCTTC	CASSLPPGQGNYGYTF
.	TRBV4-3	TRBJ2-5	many	TGCGCCAGCAGCCAAGGCGGTGCGGATCGGCAGACCCAGTACTTC	CASSQGGADRQTQYF
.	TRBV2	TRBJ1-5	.	TGTGCCAGCAGTGAATTTTGGGGGGAGGATCAGCCCCAGCATTTT	CASSEFWGEDQPQHF
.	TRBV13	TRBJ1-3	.	TGTGCCAGCAGCCGGTTCCCAGGGTTCGACTCTGGAAACACCATATATTTT	CASSRFPGFDSGNTIYF